The rows below give T cell receptor beta chains drawn from one sample of a study of blood T cell repertoires in COVID-19. Repertoires were generated with immunoSEQ multiplex PCR, while TCRdb's copy carries only in-frame clones and drops some. The sample lists fewer than 120,000 clones, about 70% occurring once. The specimen was peripheral blood. The receptors derive from an older woman with acute or convalescent COVID-19. Each CDR3 is given with its conserved first and last residue. A D gene is named only where the DNA matches it firmly. The size field is filled for only some rows; it gives once, few, many or a size class.

>few|13|TRBJ1-5|TRBV28|.
CASSQLHNQPQHF
TGTGCCAGCAGCCAACTCCACAATCAGCCCCAGCATTTT
>.|17|TRBJ2-1|TRBV4-1|TRBD2
CASSQKASGGDTNEQFF
TGCGCCAGCAGCCAGAAGGCTAGCGGGGGGGATACTAATGAGCAGTTCTTC
>.|19|TRBJ2-3|TRBV4-2|TRBD2
CASSQGIVPGGVSTDTQYF
TGTGCCAGCAGCCAAGGTATCGTTCCGGGAGGGGTTAGCACAGATACGCAGTATTTT
>.|14|TRBJ2-7|TRBV6-5|TRBD1
CASSRQGDFYEQYF
TGTGCCAGCAGTCGACAGGGGGACTTCTACGAGCAGTACTTC
>many|12|TRBJ2-7|TRBV14|.
CASSQLYFEQYF
TGTGCCAGCAGCCAATTGTATTTCGAGCAGTACTTC
>.|14|TRBJ1-1|TRBV6-5|TRBD1
CASSVAQGRTEAFF
TGTGCCAGCAGCGTAGCACAGGGGAGGACTGAAGCTTTCTTT
>once|13|TRBJ1-1|TRBV7-2|.
CASSLGRNTEAFF
TGTGCCAGCAGCTTGGGCAGAAACACTGAAGCTTTCTTT
>.|14|TRBJ2-7|TRBV28|TRBD2
CASSFAGVSYEQYF
TGTGCCAGCAGTTTCGCGGGGGTCTCCTACGAGCAGTACTTC
>.|14|TRBJ1-4|TRBV7-2|.
CASRGGRVGEKLFF
TGTGCCAGCAGGGGTGGCAGGGTCGGCGAAAAACTGTTTTTT
>.|16|TRBJ2-1|TRBV7-9|.
CASSSRDTISYNEQFF
TGTGCCAGCAGCTCTCGGGACACAATCTCCTACAATGAGCAGTTCTTC
>.|16|TRBJ1-1|TRBV7-2|TRBD1
CASSLATGAKNTEAFF
TGTGCCAGCAGCTTAGCTACAGGGGCAAAGAACACTGAAGCTTTCTTT
>once|15|TRBJ2-2|TRBV6-5|.
CASRDLRALTGELFF
TGTGCCAGCAGGGACCTCAGGGCTTTAACCGGGGAGCTGTTTTTT
>.|15|TRBJ1-6|TRBV6-6|.
CASSQYRADNSPLHF
TGTGCCAGCAGTCAGTACAGGGCGGATAATTCACCCCTCCACTTT
>once|15|TRBJ1-4|TRBV19|TRBD1
CANPTGDTVNEKLFF
TGTGCCAACCCAACAGGGGATACAGTTAATGAAAAACTGTTTTTT
>.|13|TRBJ1-3|TRBV12-3/TRBV12-4|.
CASSFLKPNTIYF
TGTGCCAGCAGTTTCCTCAAGCCGAACACCATATATTTT
>many|14|TRBJ1-5|TRBV28|TRBD1
CASSDRGDNQPQHF
TGTGCCAGCAGTGACAGGGGGGACAATCAGCCCCAGCATTTT
>once|19|TRBJ2-1|TRBV9|.
CASSVLPSDPPRSYNEQFF
TGTGCCAGCAGCGTTCTCCCGTCCGATCCTCCTAGATCCTACAATGAGCAGTTCTTC
>.|14|TRBJ2-2|TRBV4-3|.
CASSLQGNTGELFF
TGCGCCAGCAGCCTCCAGGGTAACACCGGGGAGCTGTTTTTT
>.|15|TRBJ2-2|TRBV6-2/TRBV6-3|TRBD1
CASSQGARYTGELFF
TGTGCCAGCAGTCAGGGGGCGAGGTACACCGGGGAGCTGTTTTTT
>.|15|TRBJ1-1|TRBV5-1|.
CASSFLGEGNTEAFF
TGCGCCAGCAGCTTCCTGGGCGAGGGGAACACTGAAGCTTTCTTT
>.|16|TRBJ2-3|TRBV5-4|TRBD1
CASSPPTGPQSDTQYF
TGTGCCAGCAGCCCGCCGACAGGGCCACAATCAGATACGCAGTATTTT
>.|14|TRBJ2-5|TRBV24-1|.
CATSDLYGGETQYF
TGTGCCACCAGTGATTTATACGGTGGAGAGACCCAGTACTTC
>.|13|TRBJ1-2|TRBV7-3|.
CASSPSNRADYTF
TGTGCCAGCAGCCCAAGTAACAGGGCAGACTACACCTTC
>.|14|TRBJ2-2|TRBV15|.
CATSPTANTGELFF
TGTGCCACCAGCCCGACAGCGAACACCGGGGAGCTGTTTTTT
>.|14|TRBJ2-2|TRBV2|TRBD1
CASSWTGSTGELFF
TGTGCCAGCAGTTGGACAGGGTCCACCGGGGAGCTGTTTTTT
>.|13|TRBJ2-3|TRBV24-1|.
CATSDSGSDTQYF
TGTGCCACCAGTGATTCAGGTTCAGATACGCAGTATTTT
>.|13|TRBJ1-1|TRBV12-3/TRBV12-4|.
CASSFSGNTEAFF
TGTGCCAGCAGTTTTAGCGGGAACACTGAAGCTTTCTTT
>.|12|TRBJ1-1|TRBV30|.
CAWSAMNTEAFF
TGTGCCTGGAGTGCAATGAACACTGAAGCTTTCTTT
>few|12|TRBJ1-5|TRBV28|.
CASSLKAQPQHF
TGTGCCAGCAGTTTAAAAGCTCAGCCCCAGCATTTT
>few|13|TRBJ2-7|TRBV5-8|.
CASSLASSYEQYF
TGTGCCAGCAGCTTAGCAAGCTCCTACGAGCAGTACTTC
>.|14|TRBJ1-1|TRBV6-5|.
CASSSEVLNTEAFF
TGTGCCAGCAGTTCTGAGGTCCTGAACACTGAAGCTTTCTTT
>once|15|TRBJ1-3|TRBV4-3|TRBD1
CASSHGDSSGNTIYF
TGCGCCAGCAGCCATGGGGACAGCTCTGGAAACACCATATATTTT
>.|15|TRBJ1-2|TRBV28|.
CASRVYGQTNYGYTF
TGTGCCAGCAGGGTTTACGGACAGACTAACTATGGCTACACCTTC
>.|19|TRBJ1-3|TRBV19|.
CASTRDPISDSLSGNTIYF
TGTGCCAGTACTCGAGACCCTATCTCAGACAGTCTCTCTGGAAACACCATATATTTT
>.|14|TRBJ1-2|TRBV18|.
CASSPTGVDYGYTF
TGTGCCAGCTCACCGACAGGTGTAGACTATGGCTACACCTTC
>.|12|TRBJ2-5|TRBV5-8|TRBD1
CASSLTGGTQYF
TGTGCCAGCAGCTTGACAGGGGGCACCCAGTACTTC
>.|15|TRBJ1-1|TRBV5-1|.
CASSPLEQAGAGAFF
TGCGCCAGCAGCCCCCTTGAACAGGCGGGGGCAGGAGCTTTCTTT
>.|15|TRBJ1-2|TRBV19|TRBD1
CATAGPGQGDYGYTF
TGTGCCACTGCAGGGCCGGGACAGGGCGACTATGGCTACACCTTC
>.|16|TRBJ2-2|TRBV4-1|TRBD1
CASSQPTGESTGELFF
TGCGCCAGCAGCCAACCAACAGGGGAATCCACCGGGGAGCTGTTTTTT